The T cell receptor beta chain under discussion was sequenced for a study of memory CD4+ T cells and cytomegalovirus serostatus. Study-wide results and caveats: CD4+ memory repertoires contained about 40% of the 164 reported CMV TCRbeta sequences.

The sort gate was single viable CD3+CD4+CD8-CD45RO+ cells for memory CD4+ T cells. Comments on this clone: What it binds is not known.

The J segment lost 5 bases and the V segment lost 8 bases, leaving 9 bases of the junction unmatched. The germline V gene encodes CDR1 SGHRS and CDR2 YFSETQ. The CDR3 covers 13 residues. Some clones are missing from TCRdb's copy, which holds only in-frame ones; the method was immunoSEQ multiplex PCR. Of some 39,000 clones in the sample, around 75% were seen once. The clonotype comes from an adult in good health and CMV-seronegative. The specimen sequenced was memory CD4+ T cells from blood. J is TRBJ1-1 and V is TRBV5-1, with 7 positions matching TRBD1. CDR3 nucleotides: TGCGCCAGTAAGGACAGGCCCGGGACTGAAGCTTTCTTT. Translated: CASKDRPGTEAFF.